Below, one T cell receptor (beta chain) is given with its context. Its antigen is unidentified. CDR3 size: 16 residues. J lost 4 bases, V lost 1 base, and 9 bases had no gene match. Germline-derived CDR1 and CDR2 are LGHDT and YNNKEL (reference sequence). Some clones are missing from TCRdb's copy, which holds only in-frame ones; the method was immunoSEQ multiplex PCR. Here the sample spans 150,000 to 200,000 clones, roughly nine tenths being singletons. These data originate in a study of T cell responses to AZD1222 COVID-19 vaccine. At the level of the study: Timing groups of about 4 and about 12 weeks for second doses were pooled.

Study-level results: Across spike, vaccine-associated CD4 TCRs were found, dominant at 160-218 and 743-854. The study found Spike-specific TCR breadth and depth rose after two AZD1222 doses. Females made up more of the donors, who were largely white British, and clonal diversity may have come out too low.

The TCR comes from an adult in good health. The specimen was peripheral blood, collected on day 0 of AZD1222 vaccination. V usage is TRBV3-1 (or the pseudogene TRBV3-2) and J usage is TRBJ2-5, with 7 bases aligning to TRBD2. The CDR3, as DNA: TGTGCCAGCAGCCAAGGAACGGGAGGCCCGGGAGAGACCCAGTACTTC. Its protein is CASSQGTGGPGETQYF.